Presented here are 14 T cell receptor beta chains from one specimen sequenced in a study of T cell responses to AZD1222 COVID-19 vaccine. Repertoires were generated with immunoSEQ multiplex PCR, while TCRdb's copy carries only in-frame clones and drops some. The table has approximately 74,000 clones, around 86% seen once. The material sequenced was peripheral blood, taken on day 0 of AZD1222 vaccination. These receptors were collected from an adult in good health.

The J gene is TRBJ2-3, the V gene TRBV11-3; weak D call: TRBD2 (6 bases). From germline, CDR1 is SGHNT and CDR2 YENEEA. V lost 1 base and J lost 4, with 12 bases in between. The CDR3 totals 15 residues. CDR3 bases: TGTGCCAGCAGCTTAGGTGGGGGGATGTCAGATACGCAGTATTTT. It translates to CASSLGGGMSDTQYF.

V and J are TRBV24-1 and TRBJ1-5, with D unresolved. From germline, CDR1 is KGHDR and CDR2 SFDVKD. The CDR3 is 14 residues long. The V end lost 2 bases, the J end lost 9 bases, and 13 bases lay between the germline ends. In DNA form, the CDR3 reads TGTGCCACCAGTGATTCCGGGTTCACCCGGCCCCAGCATTTT. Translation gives CATSDSGFTRPQHF.

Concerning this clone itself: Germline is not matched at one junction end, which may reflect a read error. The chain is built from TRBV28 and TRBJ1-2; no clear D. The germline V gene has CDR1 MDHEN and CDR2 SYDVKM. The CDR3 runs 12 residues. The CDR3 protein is CASSLLVGNVSF. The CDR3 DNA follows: TGTGCCAGCAGTTTGCTGGTGGGGAATGTGTCCTTC.

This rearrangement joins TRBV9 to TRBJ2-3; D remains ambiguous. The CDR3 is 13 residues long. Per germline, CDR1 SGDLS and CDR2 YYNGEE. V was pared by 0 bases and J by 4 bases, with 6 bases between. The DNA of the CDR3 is TGTGCCAGCAGCGTAGGTTCGGCAGATACGCAGTATTTT. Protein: CASSVGSADTQYF.

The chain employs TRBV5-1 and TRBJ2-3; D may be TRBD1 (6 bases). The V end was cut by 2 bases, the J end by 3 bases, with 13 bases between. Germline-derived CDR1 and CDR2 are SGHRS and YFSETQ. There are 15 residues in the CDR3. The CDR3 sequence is CASSFQGPFTDTQYF. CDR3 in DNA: TGCGCCAGCAGCTTCCAGGGGCCATTTACAGATACGCAGTATTTT.

The CDR3 nucleotides read TGCGCCAGCAGTGATTCCGGGGGAGGGTTCTCCTACGAGCAGTACTTC. Amino acid sequence: CASSDSGGGFSYEQYF. This chain uses TRBV10-1 with TRBJ2-7, with 7 nucleotides matching TRBD2. CDR3 length equals 16 residues. The V gene's germline CDR1 is WNHNN and CDR2 SYGVQD (reference sequence). V was clipped by 3 bases and J by 0 bases; unmatched bases: 8.

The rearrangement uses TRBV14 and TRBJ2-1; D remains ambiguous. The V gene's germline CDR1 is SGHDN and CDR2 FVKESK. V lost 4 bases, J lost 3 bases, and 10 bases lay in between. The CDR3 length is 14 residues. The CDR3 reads CASSRERYYNEQFF. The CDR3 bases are TGTGCCAGCAGCCGCGAGAGGTACTACAATGAGCAGTTCTTC.

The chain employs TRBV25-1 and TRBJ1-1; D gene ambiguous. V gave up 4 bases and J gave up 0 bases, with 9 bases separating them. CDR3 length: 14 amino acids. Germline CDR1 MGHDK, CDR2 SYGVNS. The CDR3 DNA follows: TGTGCCAGCAGTGCCTCCGGGGTGAACACTGAAGCTTTCTTT. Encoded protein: CASSASGVNTEAFF.

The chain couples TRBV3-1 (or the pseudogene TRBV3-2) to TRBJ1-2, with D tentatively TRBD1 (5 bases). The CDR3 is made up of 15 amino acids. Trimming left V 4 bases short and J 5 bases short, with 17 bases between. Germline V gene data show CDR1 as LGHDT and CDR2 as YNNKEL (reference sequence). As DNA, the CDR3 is TGTGCCAGCAGCCCTCGGGACGCCCGGGTTTATGGCTACACCTTC. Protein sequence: CASSPRDARVYGYTF.

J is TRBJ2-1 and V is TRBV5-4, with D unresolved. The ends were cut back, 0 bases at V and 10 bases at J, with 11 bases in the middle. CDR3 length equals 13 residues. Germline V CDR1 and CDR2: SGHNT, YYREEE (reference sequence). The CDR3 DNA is TGTGCCAGCAGCTTGGGAATCCTCTGGGAGCAGTTCTTC. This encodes CASSLGILWEQFF. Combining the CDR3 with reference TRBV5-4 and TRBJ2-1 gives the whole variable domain ETGVTQSPTHLIKTRGQQVTLRCSSQSGHNTVSWYQQALGQGPQFIFQYYREEENGRGNFPPRFSGLQFPNYSSELNVNALELDDSALYLCASSLGILWEQFFGPGTRLTVL.

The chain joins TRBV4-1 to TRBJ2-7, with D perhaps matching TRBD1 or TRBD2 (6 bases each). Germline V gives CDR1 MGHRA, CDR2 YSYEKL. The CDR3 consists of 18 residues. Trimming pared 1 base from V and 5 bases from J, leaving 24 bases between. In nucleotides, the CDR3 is TGCGCCAGCAGCCAAGGTCAGGGGAGGATATTAGGTGTCCACGAGCAGTACTTC. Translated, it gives CASSQGQGRILGVHEQYF.

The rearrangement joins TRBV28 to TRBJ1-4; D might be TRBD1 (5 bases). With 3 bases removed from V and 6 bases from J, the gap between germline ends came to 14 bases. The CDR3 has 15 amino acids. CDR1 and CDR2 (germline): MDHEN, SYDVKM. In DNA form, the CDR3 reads TGTGCCAGCAGTTTGGCACAGGATGTACATGAAAAACTGTTTTTT. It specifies CASSLAQDVHEKLFF.

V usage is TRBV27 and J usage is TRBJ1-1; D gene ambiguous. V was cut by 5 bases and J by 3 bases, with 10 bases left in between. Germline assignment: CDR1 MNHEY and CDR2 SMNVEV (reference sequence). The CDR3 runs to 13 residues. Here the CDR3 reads CASSMWPYTEAFF. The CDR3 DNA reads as TGTGCCAGCAGTATGTGGCCATACACTGAAGCTTTCTTT.

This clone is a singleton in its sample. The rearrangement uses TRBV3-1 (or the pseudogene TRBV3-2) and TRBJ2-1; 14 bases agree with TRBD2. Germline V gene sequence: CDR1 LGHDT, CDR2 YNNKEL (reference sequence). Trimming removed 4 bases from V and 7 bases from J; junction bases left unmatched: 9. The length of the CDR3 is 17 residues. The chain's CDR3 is CASSPGLAGGGWNEQFF. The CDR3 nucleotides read TGTGCCAGCAGCCCTGGACTAGCGGGAGGTGGTTGGAATGAGCAGTTCTTC.